The table lists the clone carrying this T cell receptor (beta chain) with a count of one. This entry is derived from a study of blood T cell repertoires in COVID-19. The wider study: COVID-19 samples from acute and convalescent phases originated in the United States, Italy and Spain. PBMCs, B-cell-depleted T cells, or T cells provided the cDNA or gDNA that made up the material.

V trimming: 6 bases; J trimming: 3 bases; junction bases outside the gene matches: 18. The germline V gene encodes CDR1 MNHEY and CDR2 SMNVEV (reference sequence). The CDR3 length is 18 residues. Source study methods: Reference gene primer amplification in the assay estimated nucleated cell counts. Clones were sequenced by immunoSEQ multiplex PCR, and TCRdb holds only the in-frame ones, with some missing. D and trimming were read from the DNA, whereas the V and J calls and clone size are those reported in that table. The data hold about 170,000 clones, with around 85% observed a single time. V and J are TRBV27 and TRBJ2-7; TRBD1 matches 9 bases. The TCR comes from a man between 60 and 70 years old who had recovered from COVID-19. Input material: peripheral blood. DNA for the CDR3: TGTGCCAGCAGCCCACCTGCTAAGAAACAGGGGGCAGGCTACGAGCAGTACTTC. Its translation: CASSPPAKKQGAGYEQYF.